These 29 T cell receptor beta chains share one sample of origin, sequenced in a study of blood T cell repertoires in COVID-19. TCRdb keeps only in-frame clones here, not all; method: immunoSEQ multiplex PCR. The table records more than 350,000 clones, 80% to 90% of them present only once. Sequencing input: PBMCs or T cells enriched from blood (not recorded which). Receptors originate from a woman aged 45-60 years who had recovered from COVID-19.

This clone is a singleton in its sample. This chain uses TRBV12-3 or TRBV12-4 with TRBJ2-7; D is unclear. This CDR3 region has 13 residues. The germline V and J ends were trimmed by 2 bases and 6 bases, with 11 bases remaining between them. CDR3 region: CASSLRGQSEQYF. The DNA for the CDR3 is TGTGCCAGCAGTTTACGCGGTCAAAGCGAGCAGTACTTC.

The V call is TRBV9, the J call TRBJ2-1, with 10 bases aligning to TRBD2. This CDR3 contains 13 residues. V shed 4 bases, J shed 11 bases, and the junction held 6 bases outside the gene matches. The germline V gene encodes CDR1 SGDLS and CDR2 YYNGEE. The chain's CDR3 is CASSPKAGGQQFF. The CDR3 DNA is TGTGCCAGCAGCCCAAAAGCGGGGGGGCAGCAGTTCTTC.

V usage is TRBV12-5 and J usage is TRBJ2-7; D remains unclear. This CDR3 has 13 residues. In germline, CDR1 is LGHNT, CDR2 FRNRAP. V was clipped by 0 bases and J by 6 bases, with 9 bases between them. This CDR3 is CASGLVSGSEQYF. The CDR3 region has the DNA TGTGCTAGTGGTTTGGTATCAGGATCCGAGCAGTACTTC.

The CDR3 nucleotides read TGTGCCAGCAGCTTAGTAGCACCGGGACTCCACTCCTACGAGCAGTACTTC. Its protein is CASSLVAPGLHSYEQYF. This chain connects TRBV7-2 to TRBJ2-7; weak D call: TRBD2 (6 bases). The CDR3 totals 17 residues. Germline assignment: CDR1 SGHTA and CDR2 FQGNSA. The V end was cut by 1 base, the J end by 0 bases, with 16 bases between.

The rearrangement links TRBV12-3 or TRBV12-4 to TRBJ1-6; no clear D. The V end lost 7 bases, the J end lost 7 bases, and 11 bases lay between the germline ends. This CDR3 region has 13 residues. The chain's CDR3 is CASTTQENSPLHF. The CDR3 DNA follows: TGTGCCAGCACCACACAAGAAAATTCACCCCTCCACTTT.

The chain links TRBV15 to TRBJ2-7; 9 bases line up with TRBD1. Losses at the gene ends were 5 bases for V and 4 bases for J; bases not matched to a gene: 18. The germline CDR1 and CDR2 sequences are LNHNV and YYDKDF (reference sequence). The CDR3 is 18 residues long. CDR3 in DNA: TGTGCCACCAGCGGAAGGGACAGGGAAACTACATATCGATACGAGCAGTACTTC. It is translated as CATSGRDRETTYRYEQYF.

This clone has only one observation. The V and J genes are TRBV5-1 and TRBJ2-7; weak D call: TRBD1 (6 bases). The V gene lost 7 bases and the J gene lost 2 bases, with 16 bases spanning the gap. Germline loops: CDR1 SGHRS, CDR2 YFSETQ. The CDR3 is 14 residues long. CDR3 in amino acids: CASARGGEPYEQYF. In nucleotides, the CDR3 is TGCGCCAGCGCTCGAGGGGGAGAACCCTACGAGCAGTACTTC.

The chain uses TRBV20-1 and TRBJ2-1, with 9 bases aligning to TRBD1. J gave up 8 bases and V 3 bases, and 2 bases lay outside the gene matches. This CDR3 comprises 12 residues. Per germline, CDR1 DFQATT and CDR2 SNEGSKA (reference sequence). Written as DNA, the CDR3 is TGCAGTGCTAGTAGACAGGGGGATGAGCAGTTCTTC. Its protein product is CSASRQGDEQFF.

This chain joins TRBV5-1 and TRBJ2-7, with D possibly matching TRBD1 (8 bases). The CDR3 consists of 16 residues. The germline V gene encodes CDR1 SGHRS and CDR2 YFSETQ. The V end was cut by 4 bases, the J end by 3 bases, with 20 bases between. In DNA form, the CDR3 reads TGCGCCAGCAGCATAGGACAGGGAGGGATTAGCTACGAGCAGTACTTC. Translation gives CASSIGQGGISYEQYF.

The genes are TRBV5-1 and TRBJ2-1, with D unclear. The CDR3 covers 15 residues. Trimming cost V 0 bases and J 2 bases, with 9 bases left between them. Germline V CDR1 and CDR2: SGHRS, YFSETQ. In DNA form, the CDR3 reads TGCGCCAGCAGCTTGGTTCACAGAACCTACAATGAGCAGTTCTTC. This gives the protein CASSLVHRTYNEQFF.

On this clone: Distinct nucleotide sequences in the sample also encode this CDR3. The chain carries TRBV5-1 and TRBJ2-1, with D tentatively TRBD1 (5 bases). V lost 0 bases to trimming and J lost 4 bases, with 5 bases between them. CDR1 is SGHRS and CDR2 is YFSETQ in the germline V gene. The CDR3 covers 13 residues. The CDR3 bases are TGCGCCAGCAGCTTGGGACAGTACAATGAGCAGTTCTTC. It encodes CASSLGQYNEQFF.

The chain recombines TRBV7-2 with TRBJ2-1; 8 positions agree with TRBD1. Germline assignment: CDR1 SGHTA and CDR2 FQGNSA. Trimming at V came to 2 bases and at J to 10 bases, leaving 16 bases not matched to a gene. CDR3 size: 17 residues. As DNA, the CDR3 is TGTGCCAGCAGCTTAATGGGTTTGAGGACAGGGCCTTCCGAGCAGTTCTTC. Translated: CASSLMGLRTGPSEQFF.

The genes are TRBV6-4 and TRBJ1-2, with 9 bases matching TRBD1. CDR3 length equals 16 residues. Germline V gene data show CDR1 as MRHNA and CDR2 as SNTAGT. V lost 1 base, J lost 4 bases, and 7 bases stayed unmatched. Written as DNA, the CDR3 is TGTGCCAGCAGTGACTGGGGACAGGGAGCGAGCTATGGCTACACCTTC. This gives the protein CASSDWGQGASYGYTF.

A few counts support this clone. The chain is built from TRBV5-1 and TRBJ2-7, with D possibly matching TRBD1 (6 bases). The germline V gene encodes CDR1 SGHRS and CDR2 YFSETQ. V shed 4 bases and J shed 3 bases, with 17 bases lying between them. The CDR3 spans 15 residues. The CDR3 region has the DNA TGCGCCAGCAGCCACGGGACAACAGGGCGCTACGAGCAGTACTTC. Translating gives CASSHGTTGRYEQYF.

The V gene is TRBV4-1, the J gene TRBJ1-4; D is undetermined. There are 13 residues in the CDR3. V was clipped by 1 base and J by 7 bases, with 7 bases between them. The germline V gene encodes CDR1 MGHRA and CDR2 YSYEKL. The CDR3 coding sequence is TGCGCCAGCAGCCAAGTCTCGCGTGAAAAACTGTTTTTT. Translation gives CASSQVSREKLFF.

This chain joins TRBV5-1 and TRBJ2-3; D unclear. Trimming removed 5 bases from V and 1 base from J, with 14 bases in between. CDR3 length: 15 amino acids. The germline V gene encodes CDR1 SGHRS and CDR2 YFSETQ. Written as DNA, the CDR3 is TGCGCCAGCAGTTCGATTGGGCGCGGCACAGATACGCAGTATTTT. The encoded protein is CASSSIGRGTDTQYF.

The V call is TRBV7-2, the J call TRBJ2-3; the match to TRBD2 covers 7 bases. Germline-derived CDR1 and CDR2 are SGHTA and FQGNSA. This CDR3 is 15 amino acids long. V gave up 5 bases and J gave up 3 bases; unmatched junction bases: 8. As DNA, the CDR3 is TGTGCCAGCAGCCAGAGCGGGGTCAGTACAGATACGCAGTATTTT. It specifies CASSQSGVSTDTQYF.

This clone occurred a few times. The V call is TRBV25-1, the J call TRBJ1-2; no definite D call. The V and J ends lost 0 bases and 5 bases respectively, with 7 bases between them. The V gene's germline CDR1 is MGHDK and CDR2 SYGVNS. CDR3 length: 13 amino acids. Here the CDR3 DNA reads TGTGCCAGCAGTGAATATAACTCATATGGCTACACCTTC. It translates to CASSEYNSYGYTF.

The CDR3: CASSLQLAGVDTQYF. The DNA for the CDR3 is TGTGCCAGCTCACTTCAACTAGCGGGGGTGGATACGCAGTATTTT. The chain recombines TRBV18 with TRBJ2-3, with 11 bases lining up with TRBD2. CDR3 length equals 15 residues. The junction had 6 bases not matched to a gene; V was cut back by 4 bases and J by 6 bases. Germline V CDR1 and CDR2: KGHSH, LQKENI.

The rearrangement joins TRBV6-5 to TRBJ2-7; 9 nucleotides align to TRBD1. V lost 6 bases and J lost 5; bases outside the gene matches: 11. The CDR3 spans 15 residues. CDR1 and CDR2 from the germline V gene are MNHEY and SVGAGI. The CDR3 spells CASRAGGTGFDEQYF. CDR3 nucleotide sequence: TGTGCCAGCAGGGCCGGCGGGACAGGGTTCGACGAGCAGTACTTC.

V and J are TRBV4-3 and TRBJ1-6; a possible D gene is TRBD1 (6 bases). CDR1 is LGHNA, CDR2 YSLEER, per germline. V lost 4 bases and J lost 5, with 15 bases in between. The CDR3 loop spans 16 amino acids. The CDR3 DNA is TGCGCCAGCAGCCTAGAATGGGACACGAATAATTCACCCCTCCACTTT. Its protein is CASSLEWDTNNSPLHF.

V gene TRBV5-1 combines with J gene TRBJ1-4; possible D gene TRBD1, 6 bases. CDR1 and CDR2 (germline): SGHRS, YFSETQ. The CDR3 length is 16 residues. Trimming left V 4 bases short and J 4 bases short, with 17 bases between. CDR3 protein: CASSPGQPGLNEKLFF. CDR3 coding DNA: TGCGCCAGCAGCCCAGGACAGCCTGGGCTTAATGAAAAACTGTTTTTT.

This chain joins TRBV25-1 and TRBJ1-1; TRBD1 matches at 9 bases. CDR1 and CDR2 (germline): MGHDK, SYGVNS. V trimming: 4 bases; J trimming: 7 bases; junction bases outside the gene matches: 7. The CDR3 extends over 14 amino acids. CDR3 sequence: CASSGPGTGLEAFF. CDR3 nucleotide sequence: TGTGCCAGCAGTGGCCCCGGGACAGGGCTTGAAGCTTTCTTT.

The V and J genes are TRBV5-5 and TRBJ2-7; 11 positions agree with TRBD1. The CDR3 runs 15 residues. Germline CDR1 SGHKS, CDR2 YYEKEE (reference sequence). The ends lost 5 bases at V and 5 bases at J; junction bases unmatched: 9. CDR3 coding DNA: TGTGCCAGCAGGCTGGACAGGGGGCGAGGGAACGAGCAGTACTTC. This sequence encodes CASRLDRGRGNEQYF. The whole variable domain, filled in from reference TRBV5-5 and TRBJ2-7, reads DAGVTQSPTHLIKTRGQQVTLRCSPISGHKSVSWYQQVLGQGPQFIFQYYEKEERGRGNFPDRFSARQFPNYSSELNVNALLLGDSALYLCASRLDRGRGNEQYFGPGTRLTVT.

The chain uses TRBV6-5 and TRBJ1-2; D is perhaps TRBD1 (6 bases). Looked up from germline, CDR1 is MNHEY and CDR2 is SVGAGI. There are 12 residues in the CDR3. The V end was cut by 5 bases, the J end by 3 bases, with 7 bases between. The CDR3 DNA reads TGTGCCAGCAGTACAGGGTACTATGGCTACACCTTC. Its protein is CASSTGYYGYTF.

V and J are TRBV5-1 and TRBJ1-4, with TRBD1 identical over 7 bases. V shed 3 bases, J shed 5 bases, and the junction held 7 bases outside the gene matches. The CDR3 has 15 amino acids. From germline, CDR1 is SGHRS and CDR2 YFSETQ. CDR3 protein: CASSSQQGPNEKLFF. CDR3 sequence (DNA): TGCGCCAGCAGCTCCCAACAGGGGCCGAATGAAAAACTGTTTTTT. Full variable domain (outside the CDR3, taken from reference TRBV5-1 and TRBJ1-4): KAGVTQTPRYLIKTRGQQVTLSCSPISGHRSVSWYQQTPGQGLQFLFEYFSETQRNKGNFPGRFSGRQFSNSRSEMNVSTLELGDSALYLCASSSQQGPNEKLFFGSGTQLSVL.

The chain uses TRBV5-8 and TRBJ2-3, with D perhaps matching TRBD1 (6 bases). V dropped 0 bases and J dropped 3 bases, with 11 bases sitting between them. The CDR3 extends over 15 amino acids. Germline CDR1 SGHTS, CDR2 YDEGEE. CDR3 residues: CASSLGTGTTDTQYF. Written as DNA, the CDR3 is TGTGCCAGCAGCTTGGGTACAGGGACGACAGATACGCAGTATTTT.

A single count supports this clone. One end of the junction varies from germline; a read error may be responsible. V and J are TRBV5-4 and TRBJ2-7; 11 nucleotides agree with TRBD1. This CDR3 has 14 amino acids. CDR1 is SGHNT, CDR2 YYREEE, per germline (reference sequence). CDR3 DNA sequence: TGTGCCACCAGCTGGGGGACAGGGGGACGGGAGCAGTACTTC. This encodes CATSWGTGGREQYF. Drawing the rest from reference TRBV5-4 and TRBJ2-7, the complete variable domain is ETGVTQSPTHLIKTRGQQVTLRCSSQSGHNTVSWYQQALGQGPQFIFQYYREEENGRGNFPPRFSGLQFPNYSSELNVNALELDDSALYLCATSWGTGGREQYFGPGTRLTVT.

The chain employs TRBV19 and TRBJ1-3; no clear D. The CDR3 is 15 residues long. Germline CDR1 LNHDA, CDR2 SQIVND (reference sequence). The V gene lost 4 bases and the J gene lost 0 bases, with 10 bases spanning the gap. CDR3 amino acids: CASSTVSYSGNTIYF. The CDR3 coding sequence is TGTGCCAGTAGTACCGTCTCCTACTCTGGAAACACCATATATTTT.